This T cell receptor beta chain was retrieved from a study of T cells in Graves' hyperthyroidism and ophthalmopathy. Germline loops: CDR1 MNHEY, CDR2 SVGEGT. The CDR3 totals 15 residues. V shed 7 bases and J 4 bases; nucleotides not matched to a gene: 12. RNA transcripts gave rise to amplified TCR beta CDR3 regions. HTBI primers were the set used in a first-round RT-PCR of the TCR CDR3. TCRdb re-called the multiplex PCR reads through MiXCR, storing one row per CDR3 protein. The data contain around 600,000 distinct CDR3 sequences, 16% of them singletons. This clonotype was recorded at least ten times. The sequence was collected from a woman aged 40 to 55 with Graves' ophthalmopathy. The chain has TRBV6-2 or TRBV6-3 and TRBJ2-5, with 7 bases aligning to TRBD2. Sequenced material: blood. CDR3 sequence: CASTLTGGRRETQYF. The CDR3 DNA is TGTGCCAGCACCCTAACCGGCGGGAGACGAGAGACCCAGTACTTC.